This TCR beta chain was documented in a study of CD4 T cells in relation to SARS-CoV-2 and coronaviruses. Study in general: Negative control cultures got HIV-1 Nef peptides or no peptide.

Regarding this clone: Its antigen is not identified.

The assay was immunoSEQ multiplex PCR, and TCRdb's table has in-frame clones only and misses some. The table lists under 20,000 clones, about three quarters of them singletons. Before the COVID-19 pandemic, during about 2010-2018, CD4+ T cells were taken from unexposed donors. After ten to eleven days of culture, CD4+ T cells were isolated. Testing used SARS-CoV-2 S/N and four cold-coronavirus spikes on unexposed-donor CD4+ T cells, cells permitting. On days 3 and 7, cultures got half fresh IL-2 medium. Germline V lookup: CDR1 SEHNR, CDR2 FQNEAQ (reference sequence). Unmatched junction bases numbered 11, after V lost 4 bases and J lost 3 bases. The CDR3 loop spans 17 amino acids.

The gene calls are TRBV7-9 and TRBJ2-1, with 8 positions matching TRBD1. Specimen: CD4+ T cells from PBMCs, cultured in vitro. This sequence originates from a human donor in good health. CDR3 sequence: CASSSRLDRASYNEQFF. CDR3 coding DNA: TGTGCCAGCAGCTCGCGCCTGGACAGGGCGAGCTACAATGAGCAGTTCTTC.